This TCR beta chain was identified in a study of graft-versus-host responses after intestinal transplantation. Across the whole study: Multivisceral, liver-intestinal, or isolated intestinal grafts went to recipients. Points from the study as a whole: GvH clones appeared in recipient marrow, some first in ileum or blood.

Libraries were prepared by immunoSEQ multiplex PCR; TCRdb keeps only in-frame clonotypes and omits some of them. This sample carries 7,000 or so clones, about 24% of them seen once, and the ten largest clones take roughly 6.3%. Per the germline V gene, CDR1 is SGHVS and CDR2 is FQNEAQ. V was pared by 1 base and J by 5 bases, with 15 bases of the junction left unmatched. The CDR3 loop spans 19 amino acids. This clone was detected only a few times. Irradiated, violet-dye-labeled stimulator cells, around 200,000 in number, were plated with around 200,000 CFSE-labeled responder cells. Once the reaction had ended, proliferating CFSE-low CD3+CD4+ and CD3+CD8+ responders were sorted.

This clonotype was obtained from a human patient who was an organ donor for intestinal transplantation. The material sequenced was alloreactive CD8+ T cells from a mixed lymphocyte reaction culture, taken before transplantation. Stated subset: CFSE-low proliferating T cells sorted from roughly six-day pre-transplant mixed lymphocyte reaction (GvH or HvG direction). The rearrangement joins TRBV7-8 to TRBJ2-1, with TRBD2 matching over 9 bases. The CDR3 DNA is TGTGCCAGCAGCTTAGATTGGGCCGTTATGGGACTAGCTCACAATGAGCAGTTCTTC. Its translation is CASSLDWAVMGLAHNEQFF.